This TCR beta chain was sequenced during a study of human T cells and chemical hapten exposure (dated by TCRdb to about 2021). Notes on the research overall: For sensitization, 2% DPC in acetone was applied to a 2 cm by 2 cm area of upper inner arm skin. The study tracked peripheral blood TCR repertoire changes in vivo during primary and secondary sensitization to the hapten diphenylcyclopropenone (DPC) in alopecia patients. Patch testing was done on the upper back using Finn chambers containing 0.01% DPC, and results were scored after 6 days according to International Contact Dermatitis Research Group standards. Throughout the roughly 25-week study period, patients were also given weekly therapeutic DPC doses on the scalp. Libraries were combined into a pool for sequencing, and differences in TCR yield between samples came mainly from small differences in library volumes within the pool. The patient cohort, mostly female, included alopecia areata with under or over 50% scalp involvement, alopecia totalis and alopecia universalis. For TCR sequencing, blood came from approximately 29 alopecia patients at anywhere from one to four time points (pre-sensitization, 2, 6 and 24 weeks). Blood was sampled from patients pre-sensitization (week 0) and at 2, 6 and about 24 weeks after DPC sensitization.

Library generation was performed with RACE. TCRdb shows the sequencer as NextSeq 500. Library preparation attached unique molecular identifiers to individual cDNA molecules for quantitative, reproducible TCR counting. From each blood RNA sample, both TCR alpha and TCR beta chains were sequenced. The paper's data handling went like this. A median of approximately 100,000 TCRs per sample was observed, with a range of about 23,224 to 750,000. V, J and CDR3 annotation of the TCR reads was performed with the Decombinator software suite. To make PS versus PT1 abundance plots, every sample was subsampled to the same number of TCRs (28,000). Expanded TCRs were defined as absent before sensitization and observed at least eight times at the 2-week time point. The raw public data were reprocessed by TCRdb itself: fastp quality trimming at Q25, MiXCR clonotype calling, in-frame beta chains only. Records with the same CDR3 protein are collapsed into one entry carrying the most frequent genes and DNA. The V and J calls were not made by the authors but by TCRdb's processing. This sample comprises about 120,000 distinct CDR3 sequences, around 10% of them detected only once. The ten largest clones add up to approximately 1.4% of the sample.

V is shortened by 6 bases, J by 2 bases, and the region joining them spans 11 bases. CDR3 length: 13 amino acids, cysteine to phenylalanine. The CDR3 DNA has 39 bases and is translated from base 1. There are many counts of this clonotype. Its target antigen remains unknown. No clone much larger than this one lies a single base away; base qualities are absent. Interpreted using the paper, the time point label stands for: patch test 1, 2 weeks after DPC sensitization. Reading the label with the study, this specimen's treatment or condition is: therapeutic diphenylcyclopropenone sensitization with weekly scalp DPC. Blood at each patch-test visit was drawn before the patch test was applied. To be eligible, patients had to be aged 18 to 70, diagnosed with alopecia and judged suitable for DPC therapy, while pregnant patients were excluded. Total RNA was extracted from unfractionated whole blood collected in Tempus Blood RNA tubes.

General findings and caveats noted by the study authors: The number of TCRs above 1 in 1000 frequency did not change with DPC sensitization; there was no evidence of global repertoire structure alterations. Because all patients had alopecia, a presumed autoimmune disease, the immune response of the patients might differ from that of healthy individuals. The number of PT1 expanded TCRs positively correlated with patch test score, significant at thresholds 8, 16 and 32 but not 4. Expanded TCRs formed significantly more large CDR3 similarity clusters than pre-sensitization or healthy control sets, consistent with antigen-driven responses. After repeated subsampling, the strength of the expansion versus patch-test correlation and the threshold at which it became significant changed.

Recombination joined TRBV12-3 or TRBV12-4 with TRBJ2-7; the D region possibly corresponds to TRBD1 (5 bases align). This specimen was whole blood, taken in connection with sensitization to the hapten diphenylcyclopropenone (DPC). This TCR was sampled from a woman between 50 and 59 years old with alopecia areata. Some clones in this sample may be carry-over from other donors' samples. At the DNA level, the sequence is TGTGCCAGCAGCGCACAGGATCCCTACGAGCAGTACTTC. This translates into CASSAQDPYEQYF.